This T cell receptor beta chain was identified during a study of blood T cells in healthy people across ages. Through a sample-barcoded 5' primer and a J-beta primer mix, a second PCR was run for about 7 to 12 cycles. A single record per CDR3 protein comes from TCRdb applying MiXCR to the 5' RACE reads. The sample records about 1.8 million distinct CDR3 sequences, about 49% being singletons. The V gene lost 0 bases and the J gene lost 5 bases, with 7 bases spanning the gap. Germline CDR1 and CDR2: MNHEY and SVGAGI. This CDR3 has 13 residues. This receptor was identified in a woman aged 40 to 49 in good health. What was sequenced was blood. The V gene is TRBV6-5, the J gene TRBJ1-1, with D unclear. The CDR3 reads CASSYSRSTEAFF. The CDR3 region has the DNA TGTGCCAGCAGTTACTCGAGGTCAACTGAAGCTTTCTTT.